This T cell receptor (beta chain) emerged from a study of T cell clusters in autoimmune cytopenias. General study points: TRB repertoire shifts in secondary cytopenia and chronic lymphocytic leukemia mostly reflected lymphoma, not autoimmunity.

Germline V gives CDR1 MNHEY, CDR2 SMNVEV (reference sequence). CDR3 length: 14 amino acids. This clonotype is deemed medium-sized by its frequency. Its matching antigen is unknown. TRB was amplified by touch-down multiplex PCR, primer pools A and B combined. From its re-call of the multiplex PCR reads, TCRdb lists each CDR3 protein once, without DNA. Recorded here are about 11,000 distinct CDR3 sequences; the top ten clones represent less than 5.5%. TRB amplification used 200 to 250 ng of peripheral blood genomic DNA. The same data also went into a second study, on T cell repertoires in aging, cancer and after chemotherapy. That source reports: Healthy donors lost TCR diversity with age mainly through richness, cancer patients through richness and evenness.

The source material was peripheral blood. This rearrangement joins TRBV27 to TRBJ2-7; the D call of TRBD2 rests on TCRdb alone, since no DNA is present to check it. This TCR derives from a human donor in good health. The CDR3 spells CASSLRGLRYEQYF.